Shown below are 17 T cell receptor beta chains from a single sample sequenced in a study of blood T cells in healthy people across ages. A second 7 to 11 cycle PCR used barcoded and J-beta primers. Each CDR3 protein is one row after TCRdb ran MiXCR on the 5' RACE reads. Of about 1.4 million distinct CDR3 sequences listed, around 59% are singletons. The specimen was blood. The source of these receptors is a man aged 18-30 years in good health.

The chain combines TRBV7-9 with TRBJ2-5; D perhaps matches TRBD2 (6 bases). This CDR3 region has 17 residues. V was pared by 4 bases and J by 0 bases, with 18 bases between. Germline loops: CDR1 SEHNR, CDR2 FQNEAQ (reference sequence). CDR3: CASSSPRSGGNQETQYF. In DNA, the CDR3 is TGTGCCAGCAGCTCCCCCCGTAGCGGTGGGAACCAAGAGACCCAGTACTTC.

V is TRBV6-5 and J is TRBJ2-1, with 8 bases aligning to TRBD1. Losses at the gene ends were 5 bases for V and 12 bases for J; bases not matched to a gene: 9. The CDR3 has 13 amino acids. Germline lookup yields CDR1 MNHEY and CDR2 SVGAGI. The CDR3 sequence is CASSDFRGTGQFF. In nucleotides, the CDR3 is TGTGCCAGCAGTGACTTCAGAGGGACAGGGCAGTTCTTC.

This clonotype was seen a few times. The CDR3 is CASSARAYEQYF. For the CDR3, the DNA is TGTGCCAGCAGCGCCAGGGCCTACGAGCAGTACTTC. The genes are TRBV2 and TRBJ2-7; possibly TRBD1 for D (5 bases). The CDR3 has 12 amino acids. Germline-derived CDR1 and CDR2 are SNHLY and FYNNEI. The V and J ends lost 6 bases and 2 bases respectively, with 8 bases between them. The whole variable domain, filled in from reference TRBV2 and TRBJ2-7, reads EPEVTQTPSHQVTQMGQEVILRCVPISNHLYFYWYRQILGQKVEFLVSFYNNEISEKSEIFDDQFSVERPDGSNFTLKIRSTKLEDSAMYFCASSARAYEQYFGPGTRLTVT.

This chain joins TRBV7-2 and TRBJ2-5; D not certain. This CDR3 is 14 amino acids long. In germline, CDR1 is SGHTA, CDR2 FQGNSA. The V end was cut by 6 bases, the J end by 4 bases, with 15 bases between. The CDR3 bases are TGTGCCAGCAGAGGTCAGGCCTACGGAGAGACCCAGTACTTC. Its translation: CASRGQAYGETQYF.

The chain links TRBV20-1 to TRBJ1-4; D gene unclear. V dropped 1 base and J dropped 0 bases, with 9 bases sitting between them. Germline V gene data show CDR1 as DFQATT and CDR2 as SNEGSKA (reference sequence). CDR3 length: 15 amino acids. The DNA of the CDR3 is TGCAGTGCTAGAGGAGGGCCGCCAACTAATGAAAAACTGTTTTTT. Encoded protein: CSARGGPPTNEKLFF.

This sequence joins TRBV18 and TRBJ2-1; 7 bases map to TRBD1. Germline V CDR1 and CDR2: KGHSH, LQKENI. CDR3 size: 13 residues. The trim removed 6 bases at V and 5 bases at J, leaving 4 bases unmatched. DNA for the CDR3: TGTGCCAGCTCGAATACAGGGGACAATGAGCAGTTCTTC. This gives the protein CASSNTGDNEQFF.

Here the CDR3 DNA reads TGTGCCAGCAGTTTAGAACTAGCGGGGAACAATGAGCAGTTCTTC. Its protein is CASSLELAGNNEQFF. The V gene is TRBV28, the J gene TRBJ2-1, with TRBD2 identical over 10 bases. V dropped 2 bases and J dropped 5; count of bases not matched to a gene: 3. The CDR3 has 15 amino acids. CDR1 MDHEN and CDR2 SYDVKM come from the germline V gene.

This clonotype was seen only once. V is TRBV12-3 or TRBV12-4 and J is TRBJ2-4, with D perhaps TRBD1 (6 bases). This CDR3 has 18 amino acids. V was cut by 3 bases and J by 0 bases, with 18 bases left in between. CDR3 protein: CASSFTGQSSRAKNIQYF. Here the CDR3 DNA reads TGTGCCAGCAGTTTTACCGGACAGTCGTCTAGAGCCAAAAACATTCAGTACTTC.

The chain combines TRBV29-1 with TRBJ2-2; unclear D gene. This CDR3 contains 13 residues. Germline CDR1 SQVTM, CDR2 ANQGSEA. Trimming stripped 3 bases from V and 5 bases from J, with 10 bases between. Here the CDR3 DNA reads TGCAGCGTTGACGGAGATTCGACCGGGGAGCTGTTTTTT. Translated, it gives CSVDGDSTGELFF.

The rearrangement uses TRBV29-1 and TRBJ1-5; a weak D match, TRBD1 (5 bases). V gave up 4 bases and J gave up 5 bases, with 15 bases separating them. The CDR3 spans 14 residues. Germline V gene lookup returns CDR1 SQVTM and CDR2 ANQGSEA. The CDR3 sequence: CSVGGGAPDQPQHF. CDR3 bases: TGCAGCGTTGGCGGGGGTGCACCGGATCAGCCCCAGCATTTT.

The chain combines TRBV28 with TRBJ2-3, with 10 bases aligning to TRBD2. V dropped 3 bases and J dropped 4; count of bases not matched to a gene: 28. The CDR3 runs 23 residues. The germline gives CDR1 MDHEN, CDR2 SYDVKM. The CDR3: CASSLGPRALSSGRVLGADTQYF. The CDR3 DNA follows: TGTGCCAGCAGTTTGGGGCCCCGGGCCCTTTCTAGCGGGAGAGTTCTGGGGGCAGATACGCAGTATTTT.

The V and J genes are TRBV20-1 and TRBJ2-7, with 10 bases matching TRBD2. The DNA end lines up better with TRBJ2-5; the J call may be wrong. Germline values: CDR1 DFQATT, CDR2 SNEGSKA (reference sequence). The CDR3 is 15 amino acids. CDR3 sequence: CSARAGTSEQETQYF. CDR3 DNA sequence: TGCAGTGCTAGAGCCGGGACTAGCGAACAAGAGACCCAGTACTTC.

This clonotype was observed a few times. The CDR3 coding sequence is TGTGCCAGCAGCCACCACATCGGACAGGGCGGCAATCAGCCCCAGCATTTT. This gives the protein CASSHHIGQGGNQPQHF. The chain employs TRBV6-6 and TRBJ1-5, with 8 bases matching TRBD1. V was pared by 6 bases and J by 2 bases, with 12 bases of the junction left unmatched. The CDR3 extends over 17 amino acids. CDR1 MNHNY and CDR2 SVGAGI come from the germline V gene (reference sequence).

V and J are TRBV11-2 and TRBJ2-2; tentatively, D is TRBD2 (5 bases). This CDR3 has 11 amino acids. V was pared by 7 bases and J by 10 bases, with 10 bases between. Per germline, CDR1 SGHAT and CDR2 FQNNGV. The CDR3 is CASTTRSELFF. CDR3 DNA sequence: TGTGCCAGCACCACTAGGTCGGAGCTGTTTTTT.

This clonotype has only a few counts. The chain employs TRBV9 and TRBJ2-5; TRBD1 agrees at 10 bases. Germline CDR1 reads SGDLS; CDR2 reads YYNGEE. V was pared by 1 base and J by 2 bases, with 8 bases of the junction left unmatched. This CDR3 contains 17 residues. CDR3 amino acids: CASSVTRDRGLQETQYF. CDR3 nucleotides: TGTGCCAGCAGCGTAACCCGGGACAGGGGACTGCAAGAGACCCAGTACTTC.

The gene calls are TRBV29-1 and TRBJ1-2, with TRBD1 matching over 10 bases. V was pared by 4 bases and J by 3 bases, with 5 bases of the junction left unmatched. The CDR3 loop spans 14 amino acids. Germline V CDR1 and CDR2: SQVTM, ANQGSEA. The CDR3 is CSVGGTGAHYGYTF. The CDR3 bases are TGCAGCGTTGGAGGGACAGGGGCCCACTATGGCTACACCTTC.

This clonotype appeared once. The chain is built from TRBV9 and TRBJ2-7; either TRBD1 or TRBD2 may fit D (5 bases each). The CDR3 has 14 residues. Germline CDR1 reads SGDLS; CDR2 reads YYNGEE. Between the trimmed V and J ends, which lost 3 bases and 5 bases, there was a span of 15 bases. As DNA, the CDR3 is TGTGCCAGCAGCGGAGGGGTAGGGCGGAACGAGCAGTACTTC. It encodes CASSGGVGRNEQYF.